The following is a TCR beta chain sequence with its context. These data come from a study of cytomegalovirus exposure and HLA in healthy donors. Primers: 60 Vbeta forward and 13 Jbeta reverse. Here immunoSEQ multiplex PCR was the method, and the copy in TCRdb shows in-frame clones only, minus some. The sample consists of over 150,000 clones, approximately 80% of them appearing once. Germline V gives CDR1 MDHEN, CDR2 SYDVKM. The V gene end was trimmed by 4 bases and the J gene end by 1 base; junction bases not matched to a gene: 7. The CDR3 consists of 15 residues. The sequenced sample was PBMCs. This chain joins TRBV28 and TRBJ2-7; TRBD1 agrees at 7 bases. The receptor's source is a man aged 50-60 years in good health and CMV-seropositive. CDR3 DNA sequence: TGTGCCAGCAGTTCCCCAGGGGGTACGTCCTACGAGCAGTACTTC. Translation: CASSSPGGTSYEQYF. Full variable domain (remainder filled in from reference TRBV28 and TRBJ2-7): DVKVTQSSRYLVKRTGEKVFLECVQDMDHENMFWYRQDPGLGLRLIYFSYDVKMKEKGDIPEGYSVSREKKERFSLILESASTNQTSMYLCASSSPGGTSYEQYFGPGTRLTVT.